These T cell receptor beta chains were read from a single sample in a study of PD-1 blockade in classical Hodgkin lymphoma. Clones were sequenced by immunoSEQ multiplex PCR, and TCRdb holds only the in-frame ones, with some missing. The sample shows just under 45,000 clones, about 70% of them seen only once. The sample in question was peripheral blood mononuclear cells (PBMCs), obtained before the fourth cycle of nivolumab. Source of these receptors: a human donor with classical Hodgkin lymphoma. Both conserved end residues are part of each CDR3. Fields, in order: D gene, J gene, V gene, clone size, CDR3 protein, CDR3 DNA. D genes are given only for firm matches. Clone size appears in some rows only: once, few, many, or a class for an expanded clone.

NA TRBJ1-1 TRBV4-1 few CASSQARTANTEAFF TGCGCCAGCAGCCAAGCCCGGACAGCGAACACTGAAGCTTTCTTT
NA TRBJ2-4 TRBV19 NA CASSIVHENIQYF TGTGCCAGTAGTATAGTACACGAAAACATTCAGTACTTC
NA TRBJ1-6 TRBV7-2 NA CASSLGAAYNSPLHF TGTGCCAGCAGCTTAGGTGCGGCCTATAATTCACCCCTCCACTTT
NA TRBJ1-1 TRBV28 NA CASGAGPPAEAFF TGTGCCAGCGGGGCAGGGCCCCCCGCTGAAGCTTTCTTT
NA TRBJ2-1 TRBV4-1 NA CASSPVGNEQFF TGCGCCAGCAGCCCCGTCGGCAATGAGCAGTTCTTC
NA TRBJ2-7 TRBV7-2 few CASSLGPPSYEQYF TGTGCCAGCAGCCTCGGACCCCCCTCCTACGAGCAGTACTTC
NA TRBJ2-3 TRBV30 NA CAWAGRITDTQYF TGTGCCTGGGCCGGACGGATCACAGATACGCAGTATTTT
NA TRBJ2-5 TRBV9 NA CASSVAPSREETQYF TGTGCCAGCAGCGTAGCTCCCTCCAGGGAAGAGACCCAGTACTTC
TRBD1 TRBJ1-1 TRBV6-6 NA CASSYAGTGKAFF TGTGCCAGCAGTTACGCCGGGACAGGGAAAGCTTTCTTT
NA TRBJ1-2 TRBV4-3 NA CASSQDLGGNYGYTF TGCGCCAGCAGCCAAGATCTAGGGGGTAACTATGGCTACACCTTC
TRBD1 TRBJ1-4 TRBV4-3 NA CASSQEERGPEKLFF TGCGCCAGCAGCCAAGAGGAAAGGGGGCCTGAAAAACTGTTTTTT
TRBD1 TRBJ1-2 TRBV30 NA CAWRGGYEQLTF TGTGCCTGGCGAGGGGGCTATGAGCAGCTGACCTTC
TRBD2 TRBJ2-1 TRBV4-3 NA CASSQEPQTSGYNEQFF TGCGCCAGCAGCCAAGAGCCCCAGACTAGCGGGTACAATGAGCAGTTCTTC
TRBD1 TRBJ2-7 TRBV5-1 NA CASSLSGQVMYEQYF TGCGCCAGCAGCTTGTCGGGACAGGTAATGTACGAGCAGTACTTC
NA TRBJ2-1 TRBV9 NA CASSVGQGGYNEQFF TGTGCCAGCAGCGTAGGTCAGGGGGGCTACAATGAGCAGTTCTTC
TRBD2 TRBJ2-3 TRBV6-5 NA CASSYWRGADTQYF TGTGCCAGCAGTTACTGGCGGGGGGCGGATACGCAGTATTTT
NA TRBJ1-1 TRBV28 NA CASSVGGMNTEAFF TGTGCCAGCAGTGTCGGGGGCATGAACACTGAAGCTTTCTTT
TRBD2 TRBJ2-5 TRBV9 NA CASSRTSEETQYF TGTGCCAGCAGCCGGACTAGCGAAGAGACCCAGTACTTC
NA TRBJ1-1 TRBV29-1 NA CSGAAGTNTEAFF TGCAGTGGGGCGGCAGGGACGAACACTGAAGCTTTCTTT
NA TRBJ1-6 TRBV11-2 NA CASSLMDTYSPLHF TGTGCCAGCAGCCTCATGGACACTTATTCACCCCTCCACTTT
NA TRBJ1-5 TRBV7-2 NA CASSFDVAQPQHF TGTGCCAGCAGCTTCGATGTTGCTCAGCCCCAGCATTTT
TRBD1 TRBJ2-6 TRBV19 NA CASSIQGASGANVLTF TGTGCCAGTAGCATACAGGGGGCTTCTGGGGCCAACGTCCTGACTTTC
TRBD2 TRBJ2-3 TRBV9 few CASSGAYGDTQYF TGTGCCAGTAGCGGGGCCTATGGAGATACGCAGTATTTT
NA TRBJ1-5 TRBV6-1 NA CASSAPAPGEWDNQPQHF TGTGCCAGCAGTGCCCCAGCGCCAGGGGAGTGGGACAATCAGCCCCAGCATTTT
NA TRBJ2-1 TRBV5-1 NA CASSPNAQPGYEQFF TGCGCCAGCAGCCCCAATGCCCAACCAGGGTATGAGCAGTTCTTC
NA TRBJ1-1 TRBV28 few CASSGVSVVAFF TGTGCCAGCAGCGGGGTTTCCGTCGTAGCTTTCTTT
TRBD1 TRBJ1-1 TRBV6-5 few CASSRLGQGKTEAFF TGTGCCAGCAGCCGCCTGGGACAGGGGAAAACTGAAGCTTTCTTT
NA TRBJ1-5 TRBV6-6 NA CASSYLQSDQPQHF TGTGCCAGCAGTTACCTACAATCGGATCAGCCCCAGCATTTT
NA TRBJ1-3 TRBV6-5 NA CASSYGQHSGNTIYF TGTGCCAGCAGTTACGGACAGCACTCTGGAAACACCATATATTTT
TRBD1 TRBJ1-1 TRBV5-1 few CASSSGQGATEAFF TGCGCCAGCAGCTCCGGACAGGGTGCCACTGAAGCTTTCTTT
NA TRBJ1-2 TRBV6-5 NA CASSYGDKSLYGYTF TGTGCCAGCAGTTACGGGGACAAGTCTCTCTATGGCTACACCTTC
NA TRBJ2-7 TRBV6-1 NA CASSETWGSGYEQYF TGTGCCAGCAGTGAAACGTGGGGCTCGGGCTACGAGCAGTACTTC
NA TRBJ1-3 TRBV6-5 NA CASRSPGSSGNTIYF TGTGCCAGCAGGTCCCCAGGTTCATCTGGAAACACCATATATTTT
TRBD1 TRBJ2-4 TRBV5-1 NA CASSLGDRGGKNIQYF TGCGCCAGCAGCTTAGGGGACAGGGGTGGCAAAAACATTCAGTACTTC
NA TRBJ2-7 TRBV28 NA CASSPSTSGEQYF TGTGCCAGCAGTCCCTCCACCTCCGGCGAGCAGTACTTC
NA TRBJ1-5 TRBV4-2 many CASSQEWAGNQPQHF TGTGCCAGCAGCCAAGAGTGGGCAGGGAATCAGCCCCAGCATTTT
NA TRBJ2-7 TRBV10-3 NA CAISYRDGAYEQYF TGTGCCATCAGTTACCGGGACGGAGCCTACGAGCAGTACTTC
TRBD1 TRBJ1-4 TRBV19 NA CASTPDRGNEKLFF TGTGCCAGTACTCCGGACAGGGGTAATGAAAAACTGTTTTTT
NA TRBJ2-1 TRBV5-1 NA CASSFDPDYNEQFF TGCGCCAGCAGCTTCGATCCGGACTACAATGAGCAGTTCTTC
NA TRBJ1-3 TRBV25-1 once CASTAGGGNTIYF TGTGCCAGCACCGCCGGGGGTGGAAACACCATATATTTT
TRBD1 TRBJ2-1 TRBV19 NA CASSTTGTGTSEQFF TGTGCCAGTAGTACAACCGGGACAGGGACAAGTGAGCAGTTCTTC
NA TRBJ2-1 TRBV6-5 few CASRWGVGSYNEQFF TGTGCCAGCAGGTGGGGCGTAGGGTCCTACAATGAGCAGTTCTTC